This T cell receptor (beta chain) was recorded in a study of blood T cell repertoires in COVID-19. The data were produced by immunoSEQ multiplex PCR, yet TCRdb's version contains in-frame clones alone and is incomplete. This table holds about 140,000 clones, about 79% found once. CDR3 length: 15 residues. Trimming at V came to 0 bases and at J to 4 bases, leaving 1 base not matched to a gene. Germline-derived CDR1 and CDR2 are SGHTA and FQGTGA. Material: peripheral blood. The TCR originated in a woman older than 75 with active or convalescent COVID-19. The rearrangement links TRBV7-3 to TRBJ2-2; TRBD1 aligns across 8 bases. DNA of the CDR3: TGTGCCAGCAGCTTAACGGGACAGGTCACCGGGGAGCTGTTTTTT. Translating gives CASSLTGQVTGELFF.